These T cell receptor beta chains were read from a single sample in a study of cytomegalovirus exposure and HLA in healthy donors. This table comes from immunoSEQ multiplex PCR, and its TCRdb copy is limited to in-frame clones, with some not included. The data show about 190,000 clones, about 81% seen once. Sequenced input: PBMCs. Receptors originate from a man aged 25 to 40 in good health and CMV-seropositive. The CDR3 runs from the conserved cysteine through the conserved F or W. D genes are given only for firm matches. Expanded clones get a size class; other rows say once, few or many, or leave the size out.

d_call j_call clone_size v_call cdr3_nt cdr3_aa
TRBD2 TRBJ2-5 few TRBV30 TGTGCCTGGAGTTCCACTAGCGGGGGGTCCCAGACCCAGTACTTC CAWSSTSGGSQTQYF
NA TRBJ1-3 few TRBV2 TGTGCCAGCAGTCCACTTGGAAACACCATATATTTT CASSPLGNTIYF
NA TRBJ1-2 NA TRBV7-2 TGTGCCAGCAGCTTAGAGACTACTTACGGCTACACCTTC CASSLETTYGYTF
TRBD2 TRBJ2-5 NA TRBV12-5 TGTGCTAGTGGACCGGGACTAGCGGTACAAGAGACCCAGTACTTC CASGPGLAVQETQYF
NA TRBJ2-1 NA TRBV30 TGTGCCTGCGGGACACCCGGGGTCTACAATGAGCAGTTCTTC CACGTPGVYNEQFF
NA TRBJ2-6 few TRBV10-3 TGTGCCATCAGCCAGACCGGGACTGGAGTCTCTGGGGCCAACGTCCTGACTTTC CAISQTGTGVSGANVLTF
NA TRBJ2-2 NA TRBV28 TGTGCCAGCATGGCCGGGGGGGAGCTGTTTTTT CASMAGGELFF
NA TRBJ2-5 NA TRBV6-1 TGTGCCAGCAGTGAAGGAACAACATCTTTTCAAGAGACCCAGTACTTC CASSEGTTSFQETQYF
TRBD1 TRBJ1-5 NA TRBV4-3 TGCGCCAGCAGCGGGACAGGGACTAGCAATCAGCCCCAGCATTTT CASSGTGTSNQPQHF
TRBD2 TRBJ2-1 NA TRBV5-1 TGCGCCAGCAGCTTGGTTGCTAGCGGGGGCTACAATGAGCAGTTCTTC CASSLVASGGYNEQFF
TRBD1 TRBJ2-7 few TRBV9 TGTGCCAGCAGCGCCTCCGGGACAGAAGTGGACGAGCAGTACTTC CASSASGTEVDEQYF
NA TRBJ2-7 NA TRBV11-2 TGTGCCAGCAGCCAACAGGGCCGGGAGCAGTACTTC CASSQQGREQYF
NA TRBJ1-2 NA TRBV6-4 TGTGCCAGCAGTGACGAGGCACGTAACTATGGCTACACCTTC CASSDEARNYGYTF
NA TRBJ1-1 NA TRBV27 TGTGCCAGCAGTCTCCACCCACAGGGAAGGAACACTGAAGCTTTCTTT CASSLHPQGRNTEAFF